The clone carrying this T cell receptor beta chain has a count of ten or more. Antigen specificity is unknown. V was pared by 8 bases and J by 2 bases, with 7 bases of the junction left unmatched. This CDR3 contains 13 residues. Germline lookup yields CDR1 SQVTM and CDR2 ANQGSEA. Preparation of the TCRbeta library used unique molecular identifiers. Each CDR3 protein is one row after TCRdb ran MiXCR on the PCR reads. The sample has 200,000 or so distinct CDR3 sequences, approximately 6.8% seen once. The data are from a study of T-cell reconstitution after alpha-beta-depleted transplantation in children. Study-wide findings and caveats: Day-60 TCRbeta diversity that was high in some patients was derived from surviving recipient T cells and thymic progenitors. Expanded clones from the graft, numbering several hundred, reportedly supplied alpha-beta T cells about two months after transplant.

Here the sequenced sample was PBMCs, taken before TCRalphabeta/CD19-depleted stem cell transplant. The receptor was isolated from a girl under two years old with combined immunodeficiency, due to receive a stem cell transplant. The chain links TRBV29-1 to TRBJ2-3, with 7 bases identical to TRBD1. DNA for the CDR3: TGCAGCTCCGGGACAGAATCCACAGATACGCAGTATTTT. It is translated as CSSGTESTDTQYF.